This T cell receptor (beta chain) came from a study of PD-L1 blockade in urothelial cancer (dated by TCRdb to 2016 to 2017). For the wider study: Therapy was started in about 2014 for all patients, and atezolizumab 1,200 mg was administered intravenously every 3 weeks. An ECOG performance status of 0 or 1 was recorded for the patients, and 0 to 3 prior chemotherapy regimens had been received by the patients. Around 29 patients had pretreatment blood TCR-seq, some 25 had at least one posttreatment blood collection, and some 25 had tumor TCR-seq. Blood samples yielded a median of roughly 140,000 T cells and around 80,000 unique TCRs, with median clonality approximately 0.08. Durable clinical benefit was achieved by nine patients and was not achieved by 20 patients. Whole exome sequencing and RNA sequencing of pretreatment tumors were performed alongside TCR sequencing in the same patients. About 85% of the roughly 29 patients were identified as males with urothelial cancer of bladder origin, and a prior smoking history was reported by 18 of 29 patients. An exploratory multi-omic analysis was conducted of the somatic, immune and clinical correlates of response to PD-L1 blockade with atezolizumab in urothelial cancer. Blood samples were analyzed at 3 weeks after treatment start (second dose) and at 6 weeks after treatment start. Durable clinical benefit meant progression-free survival longer than 6 months, and TCR features were also tested against progression-free and overall survival. Pretreatment tumor samples and matched peripheral blood, collected serially before and after atezolizumab treatment, underwent TCR sequencing. On the study overall, not on this receptor specifically: Small sample size (n of about 30) and many exploratory analyses mean the results are intended to be hypothesis-generating. A pretreatment peripheral blood TCR clonality below the median was linked to improved progression-free and overall survival. At 3 weeks after the start of treatment, tumor-associated TCR clones in peripheral blood had expanded more in patients with durable benefit (n of about 22, p = 0.022).

Synthetic TCR analog templates were spiked into each PCR to estimate absolute template abundance from read counts. TCRbeta CDR3 regions were amplified from genomic DNA with bias-controlled V and J gene primers using the immunoSEQ assay. Sequencing of rearranged TCRbeta segments was performed at approximately 20X coverage. In the source study's methods: Clustering was used to correct sequencing errors, and CDR3s were annotated against IMGT to assign V, D and J genes. Out-of-frame and stop-codon sequences were excluded, and only productive TCRbeta rearrangements were used in downstream analyses. Clonality was calculated as one minus the Shannon entropy normalized by the log of the number of unique productive sequences. Clones differing between time points or between blood and tumor were identified by Fisher's exact test with Benjamini-Hochberg correction at adjusted p below 0.01. Imported from immuneACCESS, the table was reduced by TCRdb to in-frame sequences with V and J called. These copies leave out some clones; in studies compared against another copy, an unresolved V gene accounts for under half, and the cause of the remainder is not known. For V, J and clone size, that table is used; D and trimming come from the DNA. The sample table shows 60,000 to 75,000 clones, and around 84% are seen once. The ten largest account for around a tenth of the sample.

From the cysteine up to the phenylalanine, the CDR3 has a length of 13 residues. Only CDR3 DNA remains: 39 bases, in frame from the first base. Trimming takes 5 bases off V and 3 bases off J; junction bases not matched to a gene: 5. In the germline V gene (reference sequence), CDR1 corresponds to GTSNPN and CDR2 to SVGIG. What the time point label conveys for this sample: pretreatment peripheral blood. The cohort comprised nearly 30 patients with locally advanced or metastatic urothelial carcinoma treated at Memorial Sloan Kettering on a trial protocol. Peripheral blood mononuclear cells were collected pretreatment and during treatment, at between 1 and 8 total time points per patient. The Qiagen DNeasy Blood extraction kit was used to purify genomic DNA from total PBMCs and tumor samples. PBMCs were collected pretreatment and during treatment and were isolated and stored as previously described.

In this sample, this clone turned up once. There is no known antigen for this receptor. No clone much larger than this one lies a single base away; base qualities are absent. The chain was built from TRBV30 and TRBJ2-7, and TRBD1 matches 9 of the central bases. The specimen was PBMCs, collected around atezolizumab (anti-PD-L1) treatment. This TCR was recovered from a woman aged 70-85 years with urothelial cancer. The nucleotide sequence is TGTGCCTGGGCACAGGGGGCGAGCTACGAGCAGTACTTC. Its protein product is CAWAQGASYEQYF.